The 3 T cell receptor beta chains in this list originate from one sample, sequenced in a study of blood T cell repertoires in COVID-19. Sequenced by immunoSEQ multiplex PCR; TCRdb stores in-frame clones only, minus some. The profile shows tens of thousands of clones, roughly nine tenths of them singletons. Sequenced input: peripheral blood. The receptors stem from a woman between 50 and 59 years old with active COVID-19.

The chain's CDR3 is CASSVATGNGYEQYF. The CDR3 nucleotides read TGTGCCAGCAGCGTGGCGACAGGGAATGGCTACGAGCAGTACTTC. The chain links TRBV9 to TRBJ2-7, with 7 bases matching TRBD1. Germline CDR1 SGDLS, CDR2 YYNGEE. The CDR3 spans 15 residues. V dropped 2 bases and J dropped 3; count of bases not matched to a gene: 8.

The gene calls are TRBV5-6 and TRBJ2-1; 7 nucleotides agree with TRBD2. In germline, CDR1 is SGHDT, CDR2 YYEEEE. This CDR3 comprises 15 residues. The V and J ends lost 0 bases and 7 bases, in that order; junction bases with no gene match: 7. For the CDR3, the DNA is TGTGCCAGCAGCTTGGTAGCCGGGAGGCTGAATGAGCAGTTCTTC. Translation: CASSLVAGRLNEQFF.

This chain joins TRBV7-9 and TRBJ2-3; D is possibly TRBD2 (6 bases). Germline CDR1 reads SEHNR; CDR2 reads FQNEAQ (reference sequence). The V end was cut by 5 bases, the J end by 4 bases, with 16 bases between. The CDR3 loop spans 15 amino acids. The chain's CDR3 is CASSNQAGRSDTQYF. The DNA for the CDR3 is TGTGCCAGCAGCAATCAGGCGGGAAGATCAGATACGCAGTATTTT.